This T cell receptor (beta chain) was obtained from a study of shared clonotypes between healthy human individuals. Subsets obtained from CD4+ cells comprised CD45RA+ naive and CD45RA-negative memory cells. This clone was detected only once. Antigen unknown. General study findings and limits: The authors sampled blood alone, and tissue repertoires likely differ. When naive CD4 clonotypes were compared across a few donors, 4% to 6.5% were shared.

V gave up 11 bases and J gave up 2 bases, with 14 bases separating them. The germline V gene has CDR1 LNHDA and CDR2 SQIVND (reference sequence). The CDR3 runs to 13 residues. The deep-level immunoSEQ assay was used. Assay: immunoSEQ multiplex PCR; the TCRdb copy retains only in-frame clones and omits some. The sample has roughly 2.2 million clones; more than 85% are singletons. Input material: naive CD4+ T cells from PBMCs. Subset reported: CD45RA+ positively selected. The TCR was taken from a young man in good health. Some clones in this sample may be carry-over from other donors' samples. The V call is TRBV19, the J call TRBJ2-3, with D maybe TRBD2 (6 bases). DNA of the CDR3: TGTGCCTCCGGGGCGGGATTCACAGATACGCAGTATTTT. Translating it yields CASGAGFTDTQYF. The variable domain in full, with the rest retrieved from reference TRBV19 and TRBJ2-3, is DGGITQSPKYLFRKEGQNVTLSCEQNLNHDAMYWYRQDPGQGLRLIYYSQIVNDFQKGDIAEGYSVSREKKESFPLTVTSAQKNPTAFYLCASGAGFTDTQYFGPGTRLTVL.